Listed below are T cell receptor beta chains from one sample, sequenced in a study of cytomegalovirus exposure and HLA in healthy donors. Method: immunoSEQ multiplex PCR; TCRdb's copy keeps in-frame clones and lacks some. The sample includes 100,000 to 150,000 clones, approximately 80% seen only once; the top ten take 0.95% to 1.5%. The sequenced sample was PBMCs. These receptor sequences come from a girl aged 2-10 years in good health and CMV-seronegative. CDR3s include the opening cysteine and the closing phenylalanine or tryptophan. The order of the fields is D gene, V gene, J gene, CDR3 length, clone size, CDR3 protein, CDR3 DNA. A D gene is named only where the DNA matches it firmly. Clone size, where shown, is once, few, many, or a class for clones that have expanded.

>NA|TRBV6-7|TRBJ2-5|11|NA
CARQAQETQYF
TGTGCCAGACAGGCTCAAGAGACCCAGTACTTC
>TRBD1|TRBV30|TRBJ1-1|14|NA
CAWSVRQGRTEAFF
TGTGCCTGGAGCGTGAGACAGGGGAGGACTGAAGCTTTCTTT
>TRBD1|TRBV30|TRBJ2-7|16|NA
CAWSVPGWDRSYEQYF
TGTGCCTGGAGTGTACCTGGTTGGGACAGGTCCTACGAGCAGTACTTC
>NA|TRBV5-6|TRBJ2-2|15|once
CASSLGATNTGELFF
TGTGCCAGCAGCCTGGGGGCAACGAACACCGGGGAGCTGTTTTTT
>NA|TRBV19|TRBJ2-1|15|NA
CASREAGFSYNEQFF
TGTGCCAGTAGGGAGGCGGGCTTCTCCTACAATGAGCAGTTCTTC
>TRBD1|TRBV6-1|TRBJ1-1|15|NA
CASSDDGTGNTEAFF
TGTGCCAGCAGTGACGACGGGACAGGGAACACTGAAGCTTTCTTT
>TRBD2|TRBV6-4|TRBJ2-5|15|once
CASSEGSGSFETQYF
TGTGCCAGCAGTGAGGGTAGCGGGAGTTTCGAGACCCAGTACTTC
>TRBD1|TRBV6-5|TRBJ1-1|13|NA
CASRDRQGTEAFF
TGTGCCAGCAGAGATCGACAGGGCACTGAAGCTTTCTTT
>TRBD2|TRBV5-1|TRBJ2-3|17|NA
CASSLPQTSGGTDTQYF
TGCGCCAGCAGCTTGCCCCAGACTAGCGGGGGCACAGATACGCAGTATTTT
>TRBD2|TRBV25-1|TRBJ2-7|16|once
CASSEERLAGSYEQYF
TGTGCCAGCAGTGAGGAGAGACTAGCGGGATCCTACGAGCAGTACTTC
>TRBD1|TRBV4-1|TRBJ1-5|19|NA
CASSQETGGGGGDNQPQHF
TGCGCCAGCAGCCAAGAAACAGGGGGCGGAGGTGGGGACAATCAGCCCCAGCATTTT
>TRBD2|TRBV9|TRBJ2-1|17|NA
CASSVAAGSQTHNEQFF
TGTGCCAGCAGCGTAGCAGCGGGGAGCCAAACCCACAATGAGCAGTTCTTC
>TRBD2|TRBV6-4|TRBJ2-1|16|NA
CASSVVSGTSGNEQFF
TGTGCCAGCAGCGTAGTTTCCGGGACTAGCGGCAATGAGCAGTTCTTC
>TRBD1|TRBV29-1|TRBJ1-1|13|NA
CSVKGALSTEAFF
TGCAGCGTGAAGGGGGCCCTAAGCACTGAAGCTTTCTTT
>TRBD2|TRBV30|TRBJ2-7|14|NA
CAWSVSGRAHEQYF
TGTGCCTGGAGCGTAAGCGGGAGGGCCCACGAGCAGTACTTC
>NA|TRBV11-2|TRBJ1-1|12|NA
CASSVTAAEAFF
TGTGCCAGCAGCGTTACAGCGGCCGAAGCTTTCTTT
>TRBD1|TRBV27|TRBJ1-1|16|NA
CASSLWFGTGNTEAFF
TGTGCCAGCAGTTTATGGTTCGGGACAGGGAACACTGAAGCTTTCTTT
>NA|TRBV27|TRBJ2-7|14|NA
CASSLRDRPYEQYF
TGTGCCAGCAGTTTGCGGGACCGACCCTACGAGCAGTACTTC
>NA|TRBV6-5|TRBJ1-4|16|NA
CASSYSIRTDNEKLFF
TGTGCCAGCAGTTACTCGATCCGGACAGACAATGAAAAACTGTTTTTT
>NA|TRBV27|TRBJ1-1|14|NA
CASSLLGAGTEAFF
TGTGCCAGCAGTTTACTGGGGGCAGGCACTGAAGCTTTCTTT
>NA|TRBV6-5|TRBJ2-7|15|NA
CASSSGQPSSYEQYF
TGTGCCAGCAGCTCTGGACAACCGAGCTCCTACGAGCAGTACTTC
>TRBD2|TRBV5-1|TRBJ2-7|14|NA
CASSAGTMIYEQYF
TGCGCCAGCAGCGCCGGGACTATGATCTACGAGCAGTACTTC
>NA|TRBV5-1|TRBJ2-3|16|NA
CASSFSGSRGTDTQYF
TGCGCCAGCAGCTTTTCGGGAAGCCGGGGCACAGATACGCAGTATTTT
>TRBD1|TRBV7-9|TRBJ2-7|19|NA
CASSLSRTGRSRGVGEQYF
TGTGCCAGCAGCTTATCCCGGACAGGACGGAGCCGAGGTGTAGGCGAGCAGTACTTC
>TRBD1|TRBV28|TRBJ1-4|14|NA
CASSPTGWNEKLFF
TGTGCCAGCAGCCCGACAGGGTGGAACGAAAAACTGTTTTTT
>TRBD1|TRBV28|TRBJ1-2|13|NA
CASSLDRVYGYTF
TGTGCCAGCAGTTTGGACAGGGTCTATGGCTACACCTTC
>NA|TRBV6-6|TRBJ2-1|14|NA
CASSQTGRYNEQFF
TGTGCCAGCAGTCAGACAGGGAGGTACAATGAGCAGTTCTTC
>TRBD2|TRBV11-2|TRBJ2-2|17|NA
CASRRAGRGEGTGELFF
TGTGCCAGCAGAAGGGCCGGGCGGGGGGAGGGCACCGGGGAGCTGTTTTTT
>NA|TRBV25-1|TRBJ1-2|14|NA
CASSESRGAGGYTF
TGTGCCAGCAGTGAATCCCGGGGGGCGGGAGGCTACACCTTC
>NA|TRBV10-3|TRBJ1-1|13|NA
CAISLTDNTEAFF
TGTGCCATCAGCCTGACAGACAACACTGAAGCTTTCTTT
>TRBD2|TRBV4-2|TRBJ2-5|16|once
CASSQGLAGGGETQYF
TGTGCCAGCAGCCAAGGACTAGCGGGGGGTGGGGAGACCCAGTACTTC
>TRBD2|TRBV27|TRBJ2-7|15|NA
CASSPTGTSGYEQYF
TGTGCCAGCAGTCCCACCGGGACTAGCGGCTACGAGCAGTACTTC
>TRBD1|TRBV30|TRBJ2-1|11|NA
CAWTGGQFRFF
TGTGCCTGGACTGGGGGACAGTTTCGGTTCTTC
>TRBD1|TRBV5-1|TRBJ1-6|15|NA
CASSLTGTGGSPLHF
TGCGCCAGCAGCTTAACCGGGACAGGGGGTTCACCCCTCCACTTT
>NA|TRBV6-5|TRBJ2-5|13|NA
CASSSGLGGTQYF
TGTGCCAGCAGTTCGGGACTCGGGGGGACCCAGTACTTC
>NA|TRBV5-6|TRBJ1-1|11|NA
CASTYNTEAFF
TGTGCCAGTACTTATAACACTGAAGCTTTCTTT
>TRBD1|TRBV30|TRBJ2-1|13|few
CAWDYGTGNEQFF
TGTGCCTGGGATTACGGGACAGGGAATGAGCAGTTCTTC
>TRBD1|TRBV11-3|TRBJ2-1|15|NA
CASSSRDRDYNEQFF
TGTGCCAGCAGCTCCCGGGACAGGGACTACAATGAGCAGTTCTTC
>TRBD1|TRBV4-1|TRBJ1-1|15|NA
CASSQDRGLNTEAFF
TGCGCCAGCAGCCAAGACAGGGGGCTGAACACTGAAGCTTTCTTT
>TRBD1|TRBV2|TRBJ2-1|16|NA
CARTIRDRGYNNEQFF
TGTGCCAGGACTATTCGAGACAGGGGGTATAACAATGAGCAGTTCTTC
>NA|TRBV2|TRBJ1-5|15|NA
CASSEALRGSQPQHF
TGTGCCAGCAGTGAAGCGCTTCGGGGGAGTCAGCCCCAGCATTTT
>TRBD1|TRBV4-2|TRBJ1-1|14|NA
CASSLTRGDTEAFF
TGTGCCAGCAGCCTCACCAGGGGGGACACTGAAGCTTTCTTT
>TRBD1|TRBV10-3|TRBJ2-5|14|NA
CAISGDRSQETQYF
TGTGCCATCAGTGGGGACAGGTCGCAAGAGACCCAGTACTTC
>NA|TRBV7-2|TRBJ1-2|16|NA
CASSPAGGGANYGYTF
TGTGCCAGCAGCCCCGCCGGGGGAGGGGCCAACTATGGCTACACCTTC
>TRBD1|TRBV2|TRBJ2-2|13|NA
CAIDRVGTGELFF
TGTGCCATCGACAGGGTTGGCACCGGGGAGCTGTTTTTT
>NA|TRBV5-3|TRBJ1-4|14|NA
CARREQGGHEKLFF
TGTGCCAGAAGGGAACAGGGTGGTCACGAAAAACTGTTTTTT
>TRBD2|TRBV6-1|TRBJ2-3|14|NA
CASSETGGLDTQYF
TGTGCCAGCAGTGAGACGGGGGGGCTGGATACGCAGTATTTT
>NA|TRBV9|TRBJ1-4|16|NA
CASSVGLGGDDEKLFF
TGTGCCAGCAGCGTAGGTCTGGGGGGGGACGACGAAAAACTGTTTTTT
>TRBD1|TRBV30|TRBJ2-7|14|NA
CAWNHGTGFYEQYF
TGTGCCTGGAACCACGGGACAGGGTTTTACGAGCAGTACTTC
>NA|TRBV13|TRBJ1-2|15|NA
CASSLKGGKSMGYTF
TGTGCCAGCAGCTTGAAGGGGGGGAAATCTATGGGCTACACCTTC
>TRBD1|TRBV2|TRBJ2-7|14|NA
CASDPGQMKYEQYF
TGTGCCAGCGATCCGGGACAGATGAAGTACGAGCAGTACTTC
>NA|TRBV10-3|TRBJ2-3|16|NA
CAISERGTIASDTQYF
TGTGCCATCAGTGAGAGGGGGACGATAGCATCAGATACGCAGTATTTT
>NA|TRBV5-1|TRBJ1-5|15|NA
CASSPQGLSNQPQHF
TGCGCCAGCAGCCCGCAGGGACTTAGCAATCAGCCCCAGCATTTT
>TRBD2|TRBV6-1|TRBJ2-7|14|NA
CASGLAGNSYEQYF
TGTGCCAGCGGACTAGCGGGGAACTCCTACGAGCAGTACTTC
>TRBD1|TRBV13|TRBJ2-1|15|NA
CASSLRGLQDNEQFF
TGTGCCAGCAGCCTCAGGGGGCTACAGGACAATGAGCAGTTCTTC